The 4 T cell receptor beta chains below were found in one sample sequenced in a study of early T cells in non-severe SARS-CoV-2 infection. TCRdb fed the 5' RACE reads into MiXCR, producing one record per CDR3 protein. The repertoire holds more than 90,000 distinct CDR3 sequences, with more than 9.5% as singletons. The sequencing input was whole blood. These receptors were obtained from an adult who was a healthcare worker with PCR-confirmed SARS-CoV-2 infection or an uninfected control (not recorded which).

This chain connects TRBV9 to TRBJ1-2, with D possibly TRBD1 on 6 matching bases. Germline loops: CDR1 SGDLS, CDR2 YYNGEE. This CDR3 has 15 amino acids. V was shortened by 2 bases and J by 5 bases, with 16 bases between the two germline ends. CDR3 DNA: TGTGCCAGCAGCGTGGGAGGACAGTCAAGGTATGGCTACACCTTC. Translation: CASSVGGQSRYGYTF.

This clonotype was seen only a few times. CDR3 in DNA: TGTGCCAGCAGCTCGAACGCCCTACGGACAGAAAACATTCAGTACTTC. It is translated as CASSSNALRTENIQYF. The V call is TRBV7-3, the J call TRBJ2-4; D might be TRBD1 (6 bases). Trimming took 4 bases from V and 5 from J, leaving 18 bases between them. The CDR3 runs to 16 residues. Germline CDR1 and CDR2: SGHTA and FQGTGA.

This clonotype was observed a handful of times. The CDR3 DNA reads as TGTGCCAGCAGTTATGCGGAATCCGGGACCTATGGCTACACCTTC. Translation gives CASSYAESGTYGYTF. The V and J genes are TRBV6-6 and TRBJ1-2, with TRBD1 as a possible D gene (5 bases). Trimming pared 3 bases from V and 4 bases from J, leaving 15 bases between. The CDR3 extends over 15 amino acids. CDR1 and CDR2 from the germline V gene are MNHNY and SVGAGI (reference sequence).

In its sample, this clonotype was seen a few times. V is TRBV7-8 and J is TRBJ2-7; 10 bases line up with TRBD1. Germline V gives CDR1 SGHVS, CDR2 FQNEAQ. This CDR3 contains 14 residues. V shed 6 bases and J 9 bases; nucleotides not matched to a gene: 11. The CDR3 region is CASSPPRTGGVQYF. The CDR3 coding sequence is TGTGCCAGCAGTCCTCCCAGGACAGGGGGTGTGCAGTACTTC.